The 16 T cell receptor beta chains reported below all come from one sample, sequenced in a study of blood T cells in healthy people across ages. PCR was performed a second time for roughly 7 to 12 cycles using a sample-barcoded 5' primer and a J-beta primer mix. TCRdb reprocessed the 5' RACE reads via MiXCR and lists one record per CDR3 protein. Of about 830,000 distinct CDR3 sequences in the sample, less than 80% were seen once. Sequenced: blood. These receptors all stem from a man aged 30-40 years in good health.

The chain combines TRBV9 with TRBJ2-7, with a weak D call TRBD2 (6 bases). Germline V gene sequence: CDR1 SGDLS, CDR2 YYNGEE. This CDR3 is 15 amino acids long. The V and J ends lost 0 bases and 2 bases respectively, with 12 bases between them. The CDR3 loop reads CASSVAHGGTYEQYF. In DNA, the CDR3 is TGTGCCAGCAGCGTAGCTCACGGGGGTACCTACGAGCAGTACTTC. Full variable domain (outside the CDR3, taken from reference TRBV9 and TRBJ2-7): DSGVTQTPKHLITATGQRVTLRCSPRSGDLSVYWYQQSLDQGLQFLIQYYNGEERAKGNILERFSAQQFPDLHSELNLSSLELGDSALYFCASSVAHGGTYEQYFGPGTRLTVT.

The chain recombines TRBV9 with TRBJ2-5; 10 nucleotides match TRBD1. This CDR3 is built from 19 residues. CDR1 SGDLS and CDR2 YYNGEE come from the germline V gene. Trimming removed 4 bases from V and 11 bases from J; junction bases left unmatched: 26. The CDR3 nucleotides are TGTGCCAGCAGCCCCCGTCCCGGGACAGGGGTCATCGCCTACAATGAGCAGTACTTC. As protein: CASSPRPGTGVIAYNEQYF.

V is TRBV7-2 and J is TRBJ1-2; D ambiguous. This CDR3 is 16 amino acids long. V lost 1 base and J lost 2, with 14 bases in between. The germline V gene has CDR1 SGHTA and CDR2 FQGNSA. The DNA for the CDR3 is TGTGCCAGCAGCTTAGTTGCGGGTCAGTTCAACTATGGCTACACCTTC. It is translated as CASSLVAGQFNYGYTF.

The CDR3 sequence is CASSGVGVRSAGPTDTQYF. CDR3 in DNA: TGTGCCAGCAGTGGTGTGGGCGTACGTTCGGCGGGGCCTACAGATACGCAGTATTTT. The chain recombines TRBV2 with TRBJ2-3, with D tentatively TRBD2 (6 bases). The CDR3 covers 19 residues. From germline, CDR1 is SNHLY and CDR2 FYNNEI. V lost 4 bases to trimming and J lost 3 bases, with 26 bases between them.

The rearrangement links TRBV28 to TRBJ2-1; 11 bases match TRBD1. V trimming: 8 bases; J trimming: 3 bases; junction bases outside the gene matches: 9. Germline loops: CDR1 MDHEN, CDR2 SYDVKM. The CDR3 sequence is 16 residues long. The CDR3 region has the DNA TGTGCCAGCTTCCCCTCGGGGACAGGGGGCTACAATGAGCAGTTCTTC. Protein product: CASFPSGTGGYNEQFF.

This clonotype was picked up a small number of times. The chain has TRBV10-3 and TRBJ2-7; D possibly corresponds to TRBD1 (5 bases). CDR1 and CDR2 (germline): ENHRY, SYGVKD. With 5 bases removed from V and 2 bases from J, the gap between germline ends came to 19 bases. The CDR3 covers 16 residues. CDR3 region: CAISNSGSTSTYEQYF. The CDR3 DNA follows: TGTGCCATCAGTAACTCAGGGTCCACATCAACCTACGAGCAGTACTTC.

The gene calls are TRBV6-6 and TRBJ2-3, with 9 bases matching TRBD1. The length of the CDR3 is 14 residues. Trimming removed 7 bases from V and 3 bases from J; junction bases left unmatched: 5. Germline V gene lookup returns CDR1 MNHNY and CDR2 SVGAGI (reference sequence). The CDR3 DNA reads as TGTGCCAGCATGTTGACAGGGGGGACAGATACGCAGTATTTT. This gives the protein CASMLTGGTDTQYF.

V usage is TRBV20-1 and J usage is TRBJ1-1; 8 nucleotides align to TRBD1. Germline V lookup: CDR1 DFQATT, CDR2 SNEGSKA (reference sequence). The length of the CDR3 is 13 residues. V lost 5 bases and J lost 1; bases outside the gene matches: 3. CDR3 in DNA: TGCAGTGCTGTGGACAGGGCGAACACTGAAGCTTTCTTT. Protein sequence: CSAVDRANTEAFF.

The chain combines TRBV6-4 with TRBJ2-3, with 12 positions matching TRBD2. This CDR3 is built from 16 residues. Per germline, CDR1 MRHNA and CDR2 SNTAGT. The V segment lost 2 bases and the J segment 5 bases; nucleotides outside the gene matches: 5. The CDR3 loop is CASSDGLAGRGDTQYF. The CDR3 nucleotides read TGTGCCAGCAGTGACGGACTAGCGGGGCGAGGAGATACGCAGTATTTT.

J is TRBJ2-1 and V is TRBV20-1; 11 bases are shared with TRBD2. The CDR3 extends over 17 amino acids. From germline, CDR1 is DFQATT and CDR2 SNEGSKA (reference sequence). Trimming removed 0 bases from V and 4 bases from J; junction bases left unmatched: 8. The CDR3 nucleotides are TGCAGTGCTAGAGATACCCTAGCGGGGGGCGGGTACAATGAGCAGTTCTTC. It specifies CSARDTLAGGGYNEQFF.

V and J are TRBV5-1 and TRBJ2-4; D gene ambiguous. The closer fit of TRBJ2-7 to the DNA end suggests the J call may be wrong. The CDR3 covers 14 residues. CDR1 SGHRS and CDR2 YFSETQ come from the germline V gene. The CDR3 loop reads CASTPDPVWDEQYF. The CDR3 DNA follows: TGCGCCAGCACCCCAGACCCGGTATGGGACGAGCAGTACTTC.

This clonotype appeared a few times. The chain joins TRBV7-2 to TRBJ2-7, with 7 positions matching TRBD2. Germline lookup yields CDR1 SGHTA and CDR2 FQGNSA. V shed 0 bases and J 5 bases; nucleotides not matched to a gene: 10. This CDR3 spans 16 amino acids. The CDR3 loop is CASSLARERGFNEQYF. CDR3 nucleotides: TGTGCCAGCAGCTTAGCGAGGGAGCGGGGATTTAACGAGCAGTACTTC.

About this clonotype itself: The junction departs from the called germline gene at one end, perhaps through a read error. CDR3 protein: CASSHEGADYNGQFF. DNA of the CDR3: TGTGCCAGCAGTCACGAAGGGGCCGACTACAATGGGCAGTTCTTC. V usage is TRBV6-5 and J usage is TRBJ2-1, with D tentatively TRBD1 or TRBD2 (5 bases each). The CDR3 contains 15 residues. Germline CDR1 is MNHEY and CDR2 is SVGAGI.

V usage is TRBV9 and J usage is TRBJ2-7; 9 bases match TRBD2. Germline trimming cut 3 bases from V and 2 bases from J; bases unmatched to any gene: 9. Germline V gene data show CDR1 as SGDLS and CDR2 as YYNGEE. CDR3 size: 16 residues. CDR3: CASSARAGGPTYEQYF. CDR3 bases: TGTGCCAGCAGCGCTAGAGCGGGGGGCCCCACCTACGAGCAGTACTTC.

The chain links TRBV7-6 to TRBJ1-1; 7 bases are shared with TRBD1. This CDR3 is built from 18 residues. Germline V gives CDR1 SGHVS, CDR2 FNYEAQ. V gave up 1 base and J gave up 0 bases; unmatched junction bases: 11. The CDR3 sequence: CASSLGNRGRLLNTEAFF. In DNA, the CDR3 is TGTGCCAGCAGCTTAGGGAACAGGGGCCGCCTATTGAACACTGAAGCTTTCTTT.

The rearrangement joins TRBV20-1 to TRBJ2-3; D unresolved. Germline CDR1 DFQATT, CDR2 SNEGSKA (reference sequence). This CDR3 is built from 15 residues. V lost 7 bases and J lost 0, with 17 bases in between. The CDR3 here is CSVPNPGDSTDTQYF. In DNA form, the CDR3 reads TGCAGTGTTCCGAATCCCGGAGATAGCACAGATACGCAGTATTTT.